This entry lists 2 T cell receptor beta chains sequenced from one sample in a study of CD8+ T cells in alopecia areata. As the sequencing template, cDNA was produced by extracting RNA and reverse transcribing it. Repertoires were generated with immunoSEQ multiplex PCR, while TCRdb's copy carries only in-frame clones and drops some. This table has roughly 190,000 clones, 60% to 70% appearing once. Treatment specified: oral pan-JAK inhibitor, 5-10 mg twice daily. Sequenced material: CD4+ T cells sorted from blood, taken at week 4, from a patient treated with tofacitinib. These receptor sequences come from a human donor with alopecia areata.

This clone has a handful of counts. This chain links TRBV7-2 with TRBJ2-1; D remains ambiguous. V lost 5 bases and J lost 8, with 10 bases in between. Germline V gives CDR1 SGHTA, CDR2 FQGNSA. The CDR3 contains 12 residues. For the CDR3, the DNA is TGTGCCAGCAGCCTTAGGGTTGATGAGCAGTTCTTC. This gives the protein CASSLRVDEQFF.

The chain combines TRBV5-1 with TRBJ2-5; weak D call: TRBD2 (5 bases). The CDR3 runs to 15 residues. Trimming cost V 0 bases and J 1 base, with 10 bases left between them. The germline V gene has CDR1 SGHRS and CDR2 YFSETQ. Here the CDR3 DNA reads TGCGCCAGCAGCTTGGGGCCCGGGATCCAAGAGACCCAGTACTTC. This sequence encodes CASSLGPGIQETQYF. The variable domain in full, with the rest retrieved from reference TRBV5-1 and TRBJ2-5, is KAGVTQTPRYLIKTRGQQVTLSCSPISGHRSVSWYQQTPGQGLQFLFEYFSETQRNKGNFPGRFSGRQFSNSRSEMNVSTLELGDSALYLCASSLGPGIQETQYFGPGTRLLVL.